Below, 6 T cell receptor beta chains from the same sample are listed, as sequenced in a study of blood T cell repertoires in COVID-19. The data were produced by immunoSEQ multiplex PCR, yet TCRdb's version contains in-frame clones alone and is incomplete. The sample contains approximately 150,000 clones, roughly four fifths of which appear only once. Sequencing was carried out using peripheral blood. Source of these receptors: a woman older than 75 with acute or convalescent COVID-19.

V gene TRBV19 combines with J gene TRBJ2-2; 7 bases are a match to TRBD2. The CDR3 has 14 amino acids. Losses at the gene ends were 7 bases for V and 1 base for J; bases not matched to a gene: 3. Germline V lookup: CDR1 LNHDA, CDR2 SQIVND (reference sequence). The CDR3 DNA is TGTGCCAGTAAGGTAGCGGGGAACACCGGGGAGCTGTTTTTT. Translating it yields CASKVAGNTGELFF.

In nucleotides, the CDR3 is TGTGCCAGCACCACGACAGGGTTGGTTTCAGAGACCCAGTACTTC. Amino acids: CASTTTGLVSETQYF. The rearrangement joins TRBV28 to TRBJ2-5, with 7 bases matching TRBD1. The CDR3 runs 15 residues. Looked up from germline, CDR1 is MDHEN and CDR2 is SYDVKM. Trimming at V came to 7 bases and at J to 4 bases, leaving 12 bases not matched to a gene.

This chain joins TRBV5-8 and TRBJ2-2; D might be TRBD2 (5 bases). Germline V gene data show CDR1 as SGHTS and CDR2 as YDEGEE. This CDR3 is 13 amino acids long. Trimming removed 4 bases at V and 5 bases at J, with 9 bases between. CDR3 DNA: TGTGCCAGCAGCCCCACTAGGACCGGGGAGCTGTTTTTT. Translation: CASSPTRTGELFF.

The J gene is TRBJ1-1, the V gene TRBV6-5; D is unresolved. This CDR3 has 13 amino acids. CDR1 is MNHEY, CDR2 SVGAGI, per germline. V lost 4 bases to trimming and J lost 1 base, with 7 bases between them. Here the CDR3 DNA reads TGTGCCAGCAGTTTAGCGGGGAACACTGAAGCTTTCTTT. Protein: CASSLAGNTEAFF.

J is TRBJ2-1 and V is TRBV27; 10 nucleotides agree with TRBD2. The CDR3 contains 15 residues. After removal of 5 bases from V and 7 bases from J, the junction contained 8 bases not matched to a gene. CDR1 is MNHEY and CDR2 is SMNVEV in the germline V gene (reference sequence). The CDR3 loop reads CASSPGLALGNEQFF. The CDR3 DNA sequence: TGTGCCAGCAGTCCGGGACTAGCGCTAGGGAATGAGCAGTTCTTC.

J is TRBJ1-5 and V is TRBV9; no definite D call. Deletions cut 0 bases from V and 6 bases from J, with 13 bases between. The germline V gene encodes CDR1 SGDLS and CDR2 YYNGEE. The CDR3 runs 15 residues. The CDR3 is CASSVDGRNSQPQHF. In nucleotides, the CDR3 is TGTGCCAGCAGCGTAGACGGCAGGAATAGTCAGCCCCAGCATTTT.